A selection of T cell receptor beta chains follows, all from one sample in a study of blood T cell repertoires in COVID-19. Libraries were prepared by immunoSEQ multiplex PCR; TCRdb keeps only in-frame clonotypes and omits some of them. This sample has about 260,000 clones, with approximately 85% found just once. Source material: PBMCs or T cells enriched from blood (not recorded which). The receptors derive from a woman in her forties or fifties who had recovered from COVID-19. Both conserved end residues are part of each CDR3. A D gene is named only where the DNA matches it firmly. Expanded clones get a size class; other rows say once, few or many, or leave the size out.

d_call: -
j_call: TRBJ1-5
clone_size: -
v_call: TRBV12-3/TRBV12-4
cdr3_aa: CASSLGGGSPQHF
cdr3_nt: TGTGCCAGCAGCTTGGGGGGGGGATCGCCCCAGCATTTT

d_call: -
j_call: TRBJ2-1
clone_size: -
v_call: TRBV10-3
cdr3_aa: CAIGQRTSYNEQFF
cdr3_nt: TGTGCCATCGGTCAGCGGACCTCCTACAATGAGCAGTTCTTC

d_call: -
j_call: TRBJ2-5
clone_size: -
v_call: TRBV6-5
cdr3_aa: CASRIGVGDQETQYF
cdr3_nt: TGTGCCAGCAGGATAGGGGTAGGGGACCAAGAGACCCAGTACTTC

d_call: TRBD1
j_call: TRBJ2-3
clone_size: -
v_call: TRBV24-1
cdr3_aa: CATSDRRTGGIGTDTQYF
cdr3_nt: TGTGCCACCAGTGATAGACGGACAGGGGGCATAGGCACAGATACGCAGTATTTT

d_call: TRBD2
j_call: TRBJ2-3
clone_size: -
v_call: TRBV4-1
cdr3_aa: CASSQLWASGDTDTQCF
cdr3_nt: TGCGCCAGCAGCCAACTCTGGGCTAGCGGGGACACAGATACGCAGTGTTTT

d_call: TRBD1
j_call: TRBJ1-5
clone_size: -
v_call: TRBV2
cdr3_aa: CASRDRRKQPQHF
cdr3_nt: TGTGCCAGCAGGGACAGGCGCAAACAGCCCCAGCATTTT

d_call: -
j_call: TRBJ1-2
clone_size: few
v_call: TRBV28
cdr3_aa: CASSERGRVDYGYTF
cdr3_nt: TGTGCCAGCAGTGAAAGGGGCAGGGTTGACTATGGCTACACCTTC

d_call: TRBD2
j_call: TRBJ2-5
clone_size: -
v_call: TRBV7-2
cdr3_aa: CASSKGLAGGARETQYF
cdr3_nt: TGTGCCAGCAGCAAAGGACTAGCGGGGGGGGCTCGGGAGACCCAGTACTTC

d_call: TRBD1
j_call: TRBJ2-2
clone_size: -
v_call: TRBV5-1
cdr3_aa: CASSLRDRGFAGELFF
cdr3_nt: TGCGCCAGCAGCTTGAGGGACAGGGGGTTCGCCGGGGAGCTGTTTTTT

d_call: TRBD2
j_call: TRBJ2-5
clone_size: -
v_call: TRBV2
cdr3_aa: CASSPWGGIGQETQYF
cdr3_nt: TGTGCCAGCAGTCCCTGGGGGGGGATCGGGCAAGAGACCCAGTACTTC

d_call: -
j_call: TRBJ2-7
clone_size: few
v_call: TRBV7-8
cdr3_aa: CASSLDTGTLTYEQYF
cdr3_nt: TGTGCCAGCAGCTTGGACACCGGGACTTTAACCTACGAGCAGTACTTC

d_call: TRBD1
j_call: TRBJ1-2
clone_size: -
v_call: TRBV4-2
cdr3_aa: CASSQAGGRGYTF
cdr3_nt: TGTGCCAGCAGCCAAGCAGGGGGGAGAGGCTACACCTTC

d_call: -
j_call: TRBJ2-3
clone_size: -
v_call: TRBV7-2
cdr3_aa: CASSLAAYTDTQYF
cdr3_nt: TGTGCCAGCAGCTTAGCAGCCTACACAGATACGCAGTATTTT

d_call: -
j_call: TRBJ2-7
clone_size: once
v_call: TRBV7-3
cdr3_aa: CASSSPETGVYEQYF
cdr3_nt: TGTGCCAGCAGCTCCCCCGAGACGGGGGTCTACGAGCAGTACTTC

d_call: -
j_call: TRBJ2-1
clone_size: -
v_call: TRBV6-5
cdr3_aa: CASKRSSYNEQFF
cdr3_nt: TGTGCCAGCAAAAGGAGCTCCTACAATGAGCAGTTCTTC

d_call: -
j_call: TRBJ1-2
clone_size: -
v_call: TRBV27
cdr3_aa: CASSLSQGLFYGYTF
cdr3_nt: TGTGCCAGCAGTTTGTCACAGGGCCTTTTCTATGGCTACACCTTC

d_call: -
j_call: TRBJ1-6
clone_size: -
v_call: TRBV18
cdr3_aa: CASSQDSGPFNSPLHF
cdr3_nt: TGTGCCAGCTCACAGGATTCAGGCCCTTTTAATTCACCCCTCCACTTT

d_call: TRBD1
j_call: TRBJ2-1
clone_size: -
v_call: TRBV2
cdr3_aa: CASSEGTGGIDEQFF
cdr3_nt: TGTGCCAGCAGTGAGGGGACAGGGGGCATTGATGAGCAGTTCTTC

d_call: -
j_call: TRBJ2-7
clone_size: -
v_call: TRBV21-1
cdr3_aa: CARRGEQYF
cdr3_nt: TGTGCCAGGCGTGGCGAGCAGTACTTC

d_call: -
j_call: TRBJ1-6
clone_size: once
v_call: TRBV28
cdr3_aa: CASSFRLAGGNNSPLHF
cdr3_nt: TGTGCCAGCAGTTTCCGCCTTGCGGGGGGGAATAATTCACCCCTCCACTTT

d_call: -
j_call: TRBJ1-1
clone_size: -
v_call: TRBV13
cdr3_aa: CASSSGGLNTEAFF
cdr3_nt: TGTGCCAGCAGTTCGGGAGGATTGAACACTGAAGCTTTCTTT

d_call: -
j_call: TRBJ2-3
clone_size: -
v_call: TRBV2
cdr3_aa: CATRLVSSTDTQYF
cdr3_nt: TGTGCCACGAGACTAGTCTCTAGCACAGATACGCAGTATTTT

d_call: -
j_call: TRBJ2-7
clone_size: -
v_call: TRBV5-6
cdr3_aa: CASSLPSSYEQYF
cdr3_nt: TGTGCCAGCAGCTTGCCTAGCTCCTACGAGCAGTACTTC

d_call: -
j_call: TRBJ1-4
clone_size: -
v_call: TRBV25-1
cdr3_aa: CASSEYTGIINEKLFF
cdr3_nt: TGTGCCAGCAGTGAATATACGGGAATAATAAATGAAAAACTGTTTTTT

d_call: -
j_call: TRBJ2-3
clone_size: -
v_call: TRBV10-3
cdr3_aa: CAISLGGRDTQYF
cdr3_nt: TGTGCCATCTCCCTGGGGGGGCGAGATACGCAGTATTTT

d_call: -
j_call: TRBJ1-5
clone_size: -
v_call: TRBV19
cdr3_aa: CASSESPRNSNQPQHF
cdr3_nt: TGTGCCAGTAGCGAATCCCCCAGAAACAGCAATCAGCCCCAGCATTTT

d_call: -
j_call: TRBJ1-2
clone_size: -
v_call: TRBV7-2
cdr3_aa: CASSSQGTYGYTF
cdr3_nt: TGTGCCAGCAGCTCGCAGGGGACATATGGCTACACCTTC

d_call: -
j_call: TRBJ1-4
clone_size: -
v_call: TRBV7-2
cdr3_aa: CASTPVATNEKLFF
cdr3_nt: TGTGCCAGCACCCCGGTTGCAACTAATGAAAAACTGTTTTTT

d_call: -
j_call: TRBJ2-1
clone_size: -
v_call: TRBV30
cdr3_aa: CACHTTVHNEQFF
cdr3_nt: TGTGCCTGCCATACCACAGTACACAATGAGCAGTTCTTC

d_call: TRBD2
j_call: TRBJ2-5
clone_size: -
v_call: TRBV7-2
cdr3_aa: CASSRQPGLAGGQETQYF
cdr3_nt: TGTGCCAGCAGCCGCCAACCGGGACTAGCGGGGGGGCAGGAGACCCAGTACTTC

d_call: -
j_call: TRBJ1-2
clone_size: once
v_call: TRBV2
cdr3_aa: CASFEVLSYGYTF
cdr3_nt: TGTGCCAGTTTCGAAGTTCTCAGCTATGGCTACACCTTC

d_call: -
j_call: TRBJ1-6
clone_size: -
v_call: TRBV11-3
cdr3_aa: CASSPRSTGTYNSPLHF
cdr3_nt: TGTGCCAGCAGCCCCAGAAGTACCGGGACCTATAATTCACCCCTCCACTTT

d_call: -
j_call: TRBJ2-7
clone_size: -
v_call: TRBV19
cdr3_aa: CASSIGGRNEQYF
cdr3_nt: TGTGCCAGTAGTATAGGGGGCAGAAACGAGCAGTACTTC

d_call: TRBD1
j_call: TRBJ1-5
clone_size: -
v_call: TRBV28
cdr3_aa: CASSLSVTGYLGRSNQPQHF
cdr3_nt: TGTGCCAGCAGTTTATCCGTGACAGGGTACCTTGGTAGGAGCAATCAGCCCCAGCATTTT

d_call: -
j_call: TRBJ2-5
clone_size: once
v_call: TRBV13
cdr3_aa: CASGLSGLETQYF
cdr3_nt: TGTGCCAGCGGGCTTTCAGGGCTAGAGACCCAGTACTTC

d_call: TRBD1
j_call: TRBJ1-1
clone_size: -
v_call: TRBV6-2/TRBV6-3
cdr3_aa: CASSYIAGSQGGAFF
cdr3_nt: TGTGCCAGCAGTTACATTGCTGGCTCCCAGGGGGGAGCTTTCTTT

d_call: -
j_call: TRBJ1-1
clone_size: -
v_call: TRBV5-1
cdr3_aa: CASSITGMVPNTEAFF
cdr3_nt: TGCGCCAGCAGCATTACAGGGATGGTCCCGAACACTGAAGCTTTCTTT

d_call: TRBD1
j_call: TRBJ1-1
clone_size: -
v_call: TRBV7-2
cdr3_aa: CASTGGRWNTEAFF
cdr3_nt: TGTGCCAGTACAGGGGGAAGGTGGAACACTGAAGCTTTCTTT

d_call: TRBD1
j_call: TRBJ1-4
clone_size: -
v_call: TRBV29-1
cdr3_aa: CSVDRRDRGEKLFF
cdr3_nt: TGCAGCGTAGACCGCCGGGACAGGGGGGAAAAACTGTTTTTT

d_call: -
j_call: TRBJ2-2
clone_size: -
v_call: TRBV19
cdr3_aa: CASKVRDPGELFF
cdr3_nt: TGTGCCTCAAAGGTTCGGGATCCCGGGGAGCTGTTTTTT

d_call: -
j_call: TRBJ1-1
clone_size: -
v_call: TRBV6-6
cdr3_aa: CASSYSGDLREAFF
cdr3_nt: TGTGCCAGCAGTTACTCCGGGGATCTACGGGAAGCTTTCTTT

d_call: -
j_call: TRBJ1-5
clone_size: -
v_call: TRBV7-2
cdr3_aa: CASSLARNQPQHF
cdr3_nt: TGTGCCAGCAGCTTGGCACGAAATCAGCCCCAGCATTTT

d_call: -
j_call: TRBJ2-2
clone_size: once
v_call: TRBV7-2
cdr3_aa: CASSSGIETGELFF
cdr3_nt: TGTGCCAGCAGCTCGGGGATCGAAACCGGGGAGCTGTTTTTT

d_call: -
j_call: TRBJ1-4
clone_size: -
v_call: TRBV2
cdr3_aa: CASSPSGVPNEKLFF
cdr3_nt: TGTGCCAGCAGCCCGTCGGGGGTTCCTAATGAAAAACTGTTTTTT

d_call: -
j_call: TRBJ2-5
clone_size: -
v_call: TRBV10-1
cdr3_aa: CASSRGFQETQYF
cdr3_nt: TGCGCCAGCAGCAGGGGATTCCAAGAGACCCAGTACTTC

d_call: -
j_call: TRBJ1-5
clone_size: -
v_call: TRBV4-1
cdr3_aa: CASSQDSPSPQHF
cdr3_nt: TGCGCCAGCAGCCAAGATAGTCCATCACCCCAGCATTTT

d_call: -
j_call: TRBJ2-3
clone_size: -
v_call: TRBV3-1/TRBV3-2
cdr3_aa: CASSELALADTQYF
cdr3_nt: TGTGCCAGCAGCGAACTTGCTTTAGCAGATACGCAGTATTTT

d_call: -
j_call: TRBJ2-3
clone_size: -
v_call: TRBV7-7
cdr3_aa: CASSLDRTDTQYF
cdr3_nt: TGTGCTAGCAGCTTAGATCGGACAGATACGCAGTATTTT

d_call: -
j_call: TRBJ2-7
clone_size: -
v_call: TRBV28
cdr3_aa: CASSLTLSSYEQYF
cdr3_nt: TGTGCCAGCAGTTTAACCCTCAGCTCCTACGAGCAGTACTTC

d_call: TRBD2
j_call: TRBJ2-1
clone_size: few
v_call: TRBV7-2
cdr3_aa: CASRPTGLAGVEQFF
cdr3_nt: TGTGCCAGCAGGCCAACAGGACTAGCGGGAGTGGAGCAGTTCTTC

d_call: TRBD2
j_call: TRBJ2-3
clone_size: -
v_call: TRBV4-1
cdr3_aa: CAGSIAGGPGDTQYF
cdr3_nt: TGCGCGGGAAGTATAGCGGGGGGGCCCGGGGATACGCAGTATTTT

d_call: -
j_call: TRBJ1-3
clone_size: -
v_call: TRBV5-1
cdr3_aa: CASSLGPGGNTIYF
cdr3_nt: TGCGCCAGCAGCTTGGGTCCGGGAGGAAACACCATATATTTT

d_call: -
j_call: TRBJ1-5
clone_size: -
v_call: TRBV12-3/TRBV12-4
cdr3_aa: CASSLGYNQPQHF
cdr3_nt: TGTGCCAGCAGTTTGGGCTACAATCAGCCCCAGCATTTT